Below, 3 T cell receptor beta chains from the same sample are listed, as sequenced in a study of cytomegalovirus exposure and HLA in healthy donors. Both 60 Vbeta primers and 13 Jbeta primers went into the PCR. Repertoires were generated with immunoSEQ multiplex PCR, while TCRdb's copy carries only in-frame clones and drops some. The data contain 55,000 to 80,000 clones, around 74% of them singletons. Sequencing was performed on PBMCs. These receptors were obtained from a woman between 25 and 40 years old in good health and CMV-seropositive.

The CDR3: CASSVRNLRGSSYNEQFF. CDR3 sequence (DNA): TGCGCCAGCAGCGTGCGAAATCTACGGGGGAGCTCCTACAATGAGCAGTTCTTC. The chain carries TRBV5-1 and TRBJ2-1; maybe TRBD2 (6 bases). Germline-derived CDR1 and CDR2 are SGHRS and YFSETQ. The CDR3 contains 18 residues. The V end lost 4 bases, the J end lost 0 bases, and 20 bases lay between the germline ends.

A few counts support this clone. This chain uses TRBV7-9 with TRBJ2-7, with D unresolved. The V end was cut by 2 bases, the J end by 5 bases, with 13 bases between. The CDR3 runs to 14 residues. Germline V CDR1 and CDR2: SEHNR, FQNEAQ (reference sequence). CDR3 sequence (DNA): TGTGCCAGCAGCTTATCCGGGTTAGGTGACGAGCAGTACTTC. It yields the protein CASSLSGLGDEQYF.

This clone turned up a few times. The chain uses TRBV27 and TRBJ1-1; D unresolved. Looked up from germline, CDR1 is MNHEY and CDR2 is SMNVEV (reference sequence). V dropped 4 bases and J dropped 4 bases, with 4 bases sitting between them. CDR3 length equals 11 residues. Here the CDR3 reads CASSSSTEAFF. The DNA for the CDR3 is TGTGCCAGCAGTTCTAGCACTGAAGCTTTCTTT.